This T cell receptor beta chain was recovered during a study of T cells in Graves' hyperthyroidism and ophthalmopathy. General observations from the study: Ophthalmopathy was separated from stable hyperthyroidism by a 13 V-J model.

Between the trimmed V and J ends, which lost 1 base and 4 bases, there was a span of 13 bases. The CDR3 runs 15 residues. Germline V gene lookup returns CDR1 MDHEN and CDR2 SYDVKM. TCR beta CDR3 region amplification was performed from RNA transcripts. A first-round RT-PCR of the TCR CDR3 used the HTBI primer set. One entry per CDR3 protein, called by TCRdb with MiXCR from the multiplex PCR reads. Altogether hundreds of thousands of distinct CDR3 sequences are present, approximately 25% being singletons, with the ten largest covering roughly 12%. In making diagnoses, clinical symptoms, serum thyroxine and TRAb, thyroid ultrasound and orbital computed tomography were all used. For this clonotype: Its antigen is not identified.

The rearrangement joins TRBV28 to TRBJ1-1, with D possibly being TRBD1 (5 bases). The specimen was blood. The receptor's source is a woman aged 25 to 45 with Graves' ophthalmopathy. This CDR3 reads CASSLSLTGGTEAFF. The CDR3 region has the DNA TGTGCCAGCAGTTTATCCCTCACGGGGGGCACTGAAGCTTTCTTT. The whole variable domain, remainder taken from reference TRBV28 and TRBJ1-1, is DVKVTQSSRYLVKRTGEKVFLECVQDMDHENMFWYRQDPGLGLRLIYFSYDVKMKEKGDIPEGYSVSREKKERFSLILESASTNQTSMYLCASSLSLTGGTEAFFGQGTRLTVV.